The clone carrying this TCR beta chain has just a few counts. Its antigen is undetermined. The sample providers were healthy Caucasian people from Russia, aged roughly 6 to 95. A sample-barcoded 5' primer and a J-beta primer mix were used in a second PCR of roughly 6 to 11 cycles. Each CDR3 protein is one row after TCRdb ran MiXCR on the 5' RACE reads. The sample records about 1.5 million distinct CDR3 sequences, approximately 42% being singletons. This entry belongs to a study of blood T cells in healthy people across ages. At the level of the study: About one barcoded beta molecule per two T cells came from capture by template switching. Whole-study results and caveats: As age increased, TCR beta diversity per million T cells fell in a roughly linear fashion. Possibly confounding the expanded clonotype changes was the fact that donor CMV status was unknown.

This CDR3 region has 13 residues. Looked up from germline, CDR1 is GTSNPN and CDR2 is SVGIG (reference sequence). Trimming cost V 1 base and J 6 bases, with 7 bases left between them. V gene TRBV30 combines with J gene TRBJ1-6; D not certain. Input material: blood. This clonotype was obtained from a young woman in good health. The CDR3 protein is CAWSDQPNSPLHF. The CDR3 nucleotides read TGTGCCTGGAGTGATCAGCCTAATTCACCCCTCCACTTT.